The entry below describes one TCR beta chain. Its specific antigen is unknown. Base qualities are not provided; no much larger clone lies one nucleotide away. The data were obtained in a study of T cell changes during pregnancy in multiple sclerosis (dated by TCRdb to the late 2010s). Regarding the research as a whole: The study looked at changes in the T cell repertoire across pregnancy in women with multiple sclerosis.

The method behind the library was the immunoSEQ multiplex PCR assay. TCRdb re-hosts the immuneACCESS table, in-frame sequences only. Its copies lack some clones; in the studies checked, an unresolved V gene accounts for under half of them, and the cause for the rest is not known. The sample records tens of thousands of clones, 89% of which are singletons. The ten largest clonotypes hold roughly 1.3% of the sample. The trim is 3 bases for V and 6 bases for J, with a gap of 12 bases between the germline ends. CDR1 and CDR2, looked up from the germline V gene, are SGHDN and FVKESK. The cysteine opens and the phenylalanine closes a CDR3 of 13 amino acids. Of all the DNA, just the CDR3 is kept, 39 bases in frame from base 1.

This sequence was found in a female donor with multiple sclerosis, enrolled in a pregnancy study. This sample comprised CD4+ T cells from peripheral blood mononuclear cells, obtained in the first trimester of pregnancy. This receptor chain uses TRBV14 and TRBJ2-7; no D gene is confidently identified. CDR3 loop: CASSQAFLGEQYF. DNA sequence: TGTGCCAGCAGCCAGGCCTTTCTTGGCGAGCAGTACTTC.